This TCR beta chain was recorded in a study of response to subunit inactivated influenza vaccine (dated by TCRdb to the late 2010s). As for the study more broadly: Deep quantitative profiling of the T cell receptor repertoire was used in the study to follow responses to a trivalent subunit inactivated influenza vaccine.

This specimen's time point label, per the study, means: 45 to 50 days after influenza vaccine administration. The protocol used for the library was RT-PCR. TCRdb names Illumina HiSeq 2500 as the instrument used. TCRdb redid the processing of the public reads, applying fastp at Q25 and MiXCR, and retained in-frame beta chains. Duplicate CDR3 protein sequences are folded into a single record with the most common DNA and genes. This sample gives some 480,000 distinct CDR3 sequences in total; approximately 9.9% of them show up just once. Clones ranked in the top ten supply 9.5% to 15% of the sample. Paper-wide results and their limitations: It was suggested by the authors that each seasonal influenza vaccination may recruit only a limited number of new T cells.

Relative to germline, V is 3 bases shorter and J is 1 base shorter, with 9 bases between their ends. From cysteine to phenylalanine, the CDR3 is 14 amino acids long. The kept DNA is CDR3 alone, 42 bases in frame from the first base. This clonotype was seen more than once but under ten times. The antigen it binds to is not known. No qualities accompany the bases; no much larger clone lies one base away. Sequenced material: PBMCs from blood, taken more than 35 days after vaccination. The chain is assembled from TRBV12-3 or TRBV12-4 and TRBJ1-2; the D gene lacks a confident call. The clonotype was recovered from a man in his fifties or sixties who received an inactivated influenza vaccine. Donor details come from another sample of the same person, matched by shared clones. The DNA is TGTGCCAGCAGTTTTCTACCCAGTAACTATGGCTACACCTTC. This gives the protein CASSFLPSNYGYTF.